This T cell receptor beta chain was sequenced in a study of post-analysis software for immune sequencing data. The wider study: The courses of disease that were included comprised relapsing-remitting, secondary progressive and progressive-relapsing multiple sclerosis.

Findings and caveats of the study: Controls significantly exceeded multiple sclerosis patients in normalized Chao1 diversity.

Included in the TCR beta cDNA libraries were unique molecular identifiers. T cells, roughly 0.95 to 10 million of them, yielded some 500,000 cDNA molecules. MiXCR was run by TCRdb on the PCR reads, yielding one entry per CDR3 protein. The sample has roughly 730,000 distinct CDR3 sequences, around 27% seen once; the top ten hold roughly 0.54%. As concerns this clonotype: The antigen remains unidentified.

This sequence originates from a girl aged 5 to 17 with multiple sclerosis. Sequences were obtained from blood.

The CDR3 DNA reads as TGTGCCAGCAGTTTCGGGAGTTGTGAGACCCAGTACTTC. This gives the protein CASSFGSCETQYF. This chain connects TRBV6-5 to TRBJ2-5; maybe TRBD2 (6 bases). CDR1 and CDR2 from the germline V gene are MNHEY and SVGAGI. The germline V and J ends were trimmed by 4 bases and 5 bases, with 11 bases remaining between them. This CDR3 region has 13 residues.